This section outlines one T cell receptor (beta chain) sequence together with its context. Its antigen is undetermined. TCRdb's copy holds only in-frame clones and misses some; the assay was immunoSEQ multiplex PCR. The data show roughly 45,000 clones, with roughly 72% seen just once and approximately 3% held by the top ten. V was shortened by 1 base and J by 9 bases, with 18 bases between the two germline ends. Germline V CDR1 and CDR2: SGHAT, FQNNGV. The CDR3 length is 15 residues. All patients experienced relapse after autologous stem cell transplantation, and brentuximab vedotin exposure was variable. Reported best responses ranged across complete response, partial response or progressive disease. This record comes from a study of PD-1 blockade in classical Hodgkin lymphoma. Whole-study context: Patients received nivolumab 3 mg/kg intravenously every 2 weeks. Regarding the study as a whole: Reported findings placed baseline TCR diversity lower in newly diagnosed patients (compared with healthy donors). Baseline diversity was lower in partial responders and progressors than complete responders.

This receptor was obtained from a human donor with classical Hodgkin lymphoma. This material consisted of peripheral blood mononuclear cells (PBMCs), taken before the second cycle of nivolumab. The rearrangement uses TRBV11-2 and TRBJ1-2; D not resolved. The CDR3 DNA is TGTGCCAGCAGCTTAGCCCTCGACCGGCAGGAGAGCTACACCTTC. Translated, it gives CASSLALDRQESYTF. Together with reference TRBV11-2 and TRBJ1-2, the CDR3 gives the full variable domain: EAGVAQSPRYKIIEKRQSVAFWCNPISGHATLYWYQQILGQGPKLLIQFQNNGVVDDSQLPKDRFSAERLKGVDSTLKIQPAKLEDSAVYLCASSLALDRQESYTFGSGTRLTVV.